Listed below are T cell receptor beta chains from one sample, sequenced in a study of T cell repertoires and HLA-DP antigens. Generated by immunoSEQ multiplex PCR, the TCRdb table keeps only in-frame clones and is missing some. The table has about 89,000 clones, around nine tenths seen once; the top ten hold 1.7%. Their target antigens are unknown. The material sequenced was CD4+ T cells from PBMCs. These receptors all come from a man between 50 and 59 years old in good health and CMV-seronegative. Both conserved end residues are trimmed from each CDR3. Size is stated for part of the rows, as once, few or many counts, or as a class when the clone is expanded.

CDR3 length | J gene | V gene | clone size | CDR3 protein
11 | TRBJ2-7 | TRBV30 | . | AWNPGLAGEQY
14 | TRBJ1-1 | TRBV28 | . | ASSFPGRGRGTEAF
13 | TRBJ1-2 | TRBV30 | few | ASQLTGQGNYGYT
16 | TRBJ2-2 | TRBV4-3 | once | ASSQEWTTGVGTGELF
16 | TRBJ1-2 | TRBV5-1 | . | ASSLATVTGLPQDSYT
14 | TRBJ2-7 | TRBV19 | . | ASSIKARSHVYEQY
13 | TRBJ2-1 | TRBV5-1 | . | ASSLARTGGNEQF
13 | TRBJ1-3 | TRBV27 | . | ASSSLRSSGNTIY
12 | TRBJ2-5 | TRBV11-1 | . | ASSQWTSGETQY
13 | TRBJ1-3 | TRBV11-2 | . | ASSIDYGSGNTIY
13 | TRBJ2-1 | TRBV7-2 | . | ASSPDRGIYNEQF
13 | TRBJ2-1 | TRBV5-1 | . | ASRTSGGTHNEQF
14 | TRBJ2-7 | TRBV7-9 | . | ASSSPLRTGSYEQY
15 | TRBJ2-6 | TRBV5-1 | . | ASSSSPLGSGANVLT
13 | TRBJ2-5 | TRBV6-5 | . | ASSYSTSLLETQY
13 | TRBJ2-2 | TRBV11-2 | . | ASSLRTGGSGELF
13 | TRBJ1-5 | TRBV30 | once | AWSRQGAGNQPQH
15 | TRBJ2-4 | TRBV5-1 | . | ASSAPGTSYAKNIQY
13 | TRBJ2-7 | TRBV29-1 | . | SVEVARTGVYEQY
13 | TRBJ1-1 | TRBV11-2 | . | ASSLRTGGITEAF
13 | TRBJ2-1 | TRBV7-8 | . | ASTPTGLGAGEQF
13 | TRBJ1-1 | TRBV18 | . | ASSPPPTGSTEAF
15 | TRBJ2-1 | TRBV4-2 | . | ASSLTVGTSGGNEQF
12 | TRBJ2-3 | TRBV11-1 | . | ASSKRGAGDTQY
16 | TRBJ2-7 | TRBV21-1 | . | ASGAGTSGRGSSYEQY
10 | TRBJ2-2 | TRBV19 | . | ASSLDAGELF
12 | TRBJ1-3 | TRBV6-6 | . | ASSQLSLGNTIY
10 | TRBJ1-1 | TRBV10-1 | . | ASGRPGTEAF
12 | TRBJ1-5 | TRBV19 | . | ASRFREINQPQH
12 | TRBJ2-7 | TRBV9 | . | ASSGMGLPYEQY
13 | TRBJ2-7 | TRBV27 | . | ASSEGTGKTYEQY
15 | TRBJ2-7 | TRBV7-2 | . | ASSLGGPGLAIYEQY
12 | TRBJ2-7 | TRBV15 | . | ATSRERATYEQY
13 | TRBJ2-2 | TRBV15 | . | ATSLENTNTGELF
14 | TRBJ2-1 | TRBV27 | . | ASSSQAGGPFSEQF
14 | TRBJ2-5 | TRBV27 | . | ASSLSSGQGAVTQY
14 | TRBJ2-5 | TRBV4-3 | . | ASSQEKGARGETQY
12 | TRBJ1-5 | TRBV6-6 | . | ASSSGASNQPQH
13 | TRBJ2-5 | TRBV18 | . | ASSPLGTNQETQY
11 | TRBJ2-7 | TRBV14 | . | ASSRGQVYEQY
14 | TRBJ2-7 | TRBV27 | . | ASSLSRVGSPYEQY
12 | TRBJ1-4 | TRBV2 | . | ASGDGATNEKLF
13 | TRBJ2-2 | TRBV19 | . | ASYFSGLNSGELF
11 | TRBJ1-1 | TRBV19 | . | ASSIVGYTEAF
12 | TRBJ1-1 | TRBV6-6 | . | ASSYGTGGTEAF
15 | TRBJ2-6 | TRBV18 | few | ASSLTDTPSGANVLT